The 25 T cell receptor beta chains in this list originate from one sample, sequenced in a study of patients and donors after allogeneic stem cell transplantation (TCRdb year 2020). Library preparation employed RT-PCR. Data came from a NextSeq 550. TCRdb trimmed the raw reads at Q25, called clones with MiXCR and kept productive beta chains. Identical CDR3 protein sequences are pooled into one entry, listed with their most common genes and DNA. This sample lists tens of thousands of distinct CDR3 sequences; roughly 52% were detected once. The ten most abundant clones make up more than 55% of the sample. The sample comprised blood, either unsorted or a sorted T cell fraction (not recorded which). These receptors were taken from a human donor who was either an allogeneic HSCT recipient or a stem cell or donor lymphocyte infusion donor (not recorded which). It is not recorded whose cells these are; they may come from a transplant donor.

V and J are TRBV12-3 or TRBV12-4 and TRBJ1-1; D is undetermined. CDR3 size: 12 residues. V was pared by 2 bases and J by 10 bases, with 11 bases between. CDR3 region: CASSLNRRVAFF. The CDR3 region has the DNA TGTGCCAGCAGTTTAAATCGAAGGGTAGCTTTCTTT.

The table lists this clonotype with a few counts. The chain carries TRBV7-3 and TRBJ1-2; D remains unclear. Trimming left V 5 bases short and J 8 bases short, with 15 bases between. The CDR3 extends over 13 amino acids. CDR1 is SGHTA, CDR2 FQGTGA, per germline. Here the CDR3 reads CASSPIPGGGYTF. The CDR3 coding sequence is TGTGCCAGCAGCCCAATTCCGGGAGGGGGCTACACCTTC.

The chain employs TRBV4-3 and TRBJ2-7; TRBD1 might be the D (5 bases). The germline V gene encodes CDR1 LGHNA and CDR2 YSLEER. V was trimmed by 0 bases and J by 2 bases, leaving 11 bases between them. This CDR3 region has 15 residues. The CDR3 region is CASSQDRAGPYEQYF. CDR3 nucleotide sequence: TGCGCCAGCAGCCAAGATAGGGCAGGGCCCTACGAGCAGTACTTC.

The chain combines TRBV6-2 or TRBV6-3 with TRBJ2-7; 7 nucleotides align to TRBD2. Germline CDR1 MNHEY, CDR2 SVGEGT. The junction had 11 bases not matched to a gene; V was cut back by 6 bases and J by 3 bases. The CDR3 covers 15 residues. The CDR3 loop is CASRFAPGLRYEQYF. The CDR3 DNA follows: TGTGCCAGCAGATTCGCTCCGGGACTACGCTACGAGCAGTACTTC.

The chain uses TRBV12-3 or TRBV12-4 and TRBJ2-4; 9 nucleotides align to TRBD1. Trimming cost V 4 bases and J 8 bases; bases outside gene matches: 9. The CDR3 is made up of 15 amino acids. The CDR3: CASSSNRGPAHIQYF. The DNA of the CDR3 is TGTGCCAGCAGTTCTAACAGGGGGCCGGCGCACATTCAGTACTTC.

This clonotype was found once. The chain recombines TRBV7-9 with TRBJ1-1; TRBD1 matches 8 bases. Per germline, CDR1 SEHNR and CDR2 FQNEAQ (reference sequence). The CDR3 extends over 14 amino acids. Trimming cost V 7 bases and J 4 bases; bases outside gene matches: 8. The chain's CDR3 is CASNRQGRTTEAFF. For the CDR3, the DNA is TGTGCCAGCAACCGACAGGGGCGAACCACTGAAGCTTTCTTT.

Here the CDR3 reads CASSWGLGDGYTF. The CDR3 DNA sequence: TGTGCCAGCAGTTGGGGGCTGGGCGATGGCTACACCTTC. The chain couples TRBV12-3 or TRBV12-4 to TRBJ1-2; possibly TRBD1 for D (6 bases). V was pared by 4 bases and J by 6 bases, with 12 bases between. The CDR3 sequence is 13 residues long.

The CDR3 nucleotides are TGTGCCAGTTCCCCCGGGACCCTTCTCACCGGGGAGCTGTTTTTT. Translating gives CASSPGTLLTGELFF. The J gene is TRBJ2-2, the V gene TRBV7-3; D tentatively fits TRBD1 or TRBD2 (5 bases each). The CDR3 is 15 amino acids. Germline V gene data show CDR1 as SGHTA and CDR2 as FQGTGA. The germline V and J ends were trimmed by 9 bases and 4 bases, with 18 bases remaining between them.

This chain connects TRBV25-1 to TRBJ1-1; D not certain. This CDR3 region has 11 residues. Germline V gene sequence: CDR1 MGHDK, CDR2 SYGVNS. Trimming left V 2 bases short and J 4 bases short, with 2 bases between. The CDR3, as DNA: TGTGCCAGCAGTGAAGTCACTGAAGCTTTCTTT. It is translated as CASSEVTEAFF.

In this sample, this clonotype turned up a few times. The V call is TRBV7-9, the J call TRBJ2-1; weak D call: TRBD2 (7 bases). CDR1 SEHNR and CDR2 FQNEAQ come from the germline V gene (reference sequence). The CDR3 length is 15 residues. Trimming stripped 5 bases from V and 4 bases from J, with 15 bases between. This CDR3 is CASSPKGGGYNEQFF. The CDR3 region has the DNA TGTGCCAGCAGCCCCAAAGGGGGGGGTTACAATGAGCAGTTCTTC.

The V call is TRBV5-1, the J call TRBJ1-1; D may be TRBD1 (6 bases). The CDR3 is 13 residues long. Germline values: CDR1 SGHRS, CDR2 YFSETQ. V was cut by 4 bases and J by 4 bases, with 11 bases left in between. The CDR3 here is CASSQDSGTEAFF. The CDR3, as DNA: TGCGCCAGCAGCCAGGACAGCGGCACTGAAGCTTTCTTT.

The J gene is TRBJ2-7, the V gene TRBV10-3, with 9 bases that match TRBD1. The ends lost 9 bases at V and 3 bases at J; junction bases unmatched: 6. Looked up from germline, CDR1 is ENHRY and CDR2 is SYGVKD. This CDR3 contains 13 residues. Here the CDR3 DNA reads TGTGCCATTGGGACAGGGAACTTCTACGAGCAGTACTTC. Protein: CAIGTGNFYEQYF.

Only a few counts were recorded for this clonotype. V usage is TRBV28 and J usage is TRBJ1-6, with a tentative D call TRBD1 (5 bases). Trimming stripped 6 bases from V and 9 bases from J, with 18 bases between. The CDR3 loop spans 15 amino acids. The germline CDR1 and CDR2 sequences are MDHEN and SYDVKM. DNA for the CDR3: TGTGCCAGCAGGACCACAGGAACCGGCGGTTCACCCCTCCACTTT. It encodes CASRTTGTGGSPLHF. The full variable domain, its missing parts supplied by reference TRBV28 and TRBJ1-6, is DVKVTQSSRYLVKRTGEKVFLECVQDMDHENMFWYRQDPGLGLRLIYFSYDVKMKEKGDIPEGYSVSREKKERFSLILESASTNQTSMYLCASRTTGTGGSPLHFGNGTRLTVT.

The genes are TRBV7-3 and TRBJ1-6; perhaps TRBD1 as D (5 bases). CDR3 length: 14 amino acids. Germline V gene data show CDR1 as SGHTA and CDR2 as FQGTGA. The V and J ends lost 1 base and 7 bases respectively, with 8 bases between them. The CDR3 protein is CASSLNRGNSPLHF. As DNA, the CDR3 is TGTGCCAGCAGCTTAAATAGGGGCAATTCACCCCTCCACTTT.

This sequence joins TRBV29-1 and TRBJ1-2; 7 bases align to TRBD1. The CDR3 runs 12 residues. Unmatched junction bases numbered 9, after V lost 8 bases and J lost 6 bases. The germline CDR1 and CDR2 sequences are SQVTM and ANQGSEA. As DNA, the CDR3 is TGCAGCCTCGAACGACAGGGTGATGGCTACACCTTC. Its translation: CSLERQGDGYTF.

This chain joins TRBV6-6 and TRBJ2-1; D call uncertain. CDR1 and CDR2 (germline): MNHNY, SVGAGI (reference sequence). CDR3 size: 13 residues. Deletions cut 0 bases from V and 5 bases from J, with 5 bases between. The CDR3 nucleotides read TGTGCCAGCAGTTACTCGTTCAACAATGAGCAGTTCTTC. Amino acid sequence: CASSYSFNNEQFF.

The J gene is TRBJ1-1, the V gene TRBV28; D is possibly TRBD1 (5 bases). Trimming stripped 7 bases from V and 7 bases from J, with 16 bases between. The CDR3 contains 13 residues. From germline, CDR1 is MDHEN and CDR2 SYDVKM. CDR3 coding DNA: TGTGCCAGCAAACTAGGGGAGCTAGGTGAAGCTTTCTTT. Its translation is CASKLGELGEAFF.

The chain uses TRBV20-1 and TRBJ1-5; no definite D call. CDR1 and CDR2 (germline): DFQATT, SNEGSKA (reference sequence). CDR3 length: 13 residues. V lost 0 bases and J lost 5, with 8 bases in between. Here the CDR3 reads CSARDDNYQPQHF. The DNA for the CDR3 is TGCAGTGCTAGAGATGACAACTATCAGCCCCAGCATTTT.

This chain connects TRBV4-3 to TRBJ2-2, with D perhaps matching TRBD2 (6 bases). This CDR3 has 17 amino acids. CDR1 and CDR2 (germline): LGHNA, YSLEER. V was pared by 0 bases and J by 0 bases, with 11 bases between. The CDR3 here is CASSQDGGFANTGELFF. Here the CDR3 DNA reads TGCGCCAGCAGCCAAGATGGAGGGTTCGCGAACACCGGGGAGCTGTTTTTT.

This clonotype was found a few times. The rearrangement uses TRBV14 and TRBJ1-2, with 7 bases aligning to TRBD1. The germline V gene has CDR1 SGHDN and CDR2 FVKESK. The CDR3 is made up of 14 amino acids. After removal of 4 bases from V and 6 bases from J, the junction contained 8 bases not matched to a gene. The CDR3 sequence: CASSLVGQPHGYTF. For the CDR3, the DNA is TGTGCCAGCAGCCTGGTGGGACAGCCACATGGCTACACCTTC.

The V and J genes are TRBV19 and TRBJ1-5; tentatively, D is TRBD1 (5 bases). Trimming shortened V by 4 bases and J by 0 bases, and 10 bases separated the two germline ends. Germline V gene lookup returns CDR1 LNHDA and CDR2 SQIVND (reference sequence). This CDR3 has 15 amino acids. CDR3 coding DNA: TGTGCCAGTAGTAACTGGGGGGGTAGCAATCAGCCCCAGCATTTT. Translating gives CASSNWGGSNQPQHF.

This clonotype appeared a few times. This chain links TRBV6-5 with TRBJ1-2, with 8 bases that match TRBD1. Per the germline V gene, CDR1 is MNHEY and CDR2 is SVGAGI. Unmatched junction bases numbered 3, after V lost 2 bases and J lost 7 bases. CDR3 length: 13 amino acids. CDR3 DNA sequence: TGTGCCAGCAGTTACAACAGGGGGGCTGGCTACACCTTC. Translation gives CASSYNRGAGYTF.

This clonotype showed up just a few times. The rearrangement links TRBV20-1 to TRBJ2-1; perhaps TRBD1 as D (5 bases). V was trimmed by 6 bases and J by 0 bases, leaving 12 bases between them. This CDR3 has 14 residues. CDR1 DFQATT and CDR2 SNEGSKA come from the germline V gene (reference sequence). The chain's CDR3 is CSAPPGRSYNEQFF. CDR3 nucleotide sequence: TGCAGTGCCCCGCCAGGGCGCTCCTACAATGAGCAGTTCTTC.

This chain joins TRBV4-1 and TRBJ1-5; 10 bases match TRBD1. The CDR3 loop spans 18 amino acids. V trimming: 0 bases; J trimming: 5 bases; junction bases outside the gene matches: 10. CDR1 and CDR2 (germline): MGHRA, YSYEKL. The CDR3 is CASSQEPLTGGGDQPQHF. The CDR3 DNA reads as TGCGCCAGCAGCCAAGAACCCTTGACAGGGGGCGGTGATCAGCCCCAGCATTTT.

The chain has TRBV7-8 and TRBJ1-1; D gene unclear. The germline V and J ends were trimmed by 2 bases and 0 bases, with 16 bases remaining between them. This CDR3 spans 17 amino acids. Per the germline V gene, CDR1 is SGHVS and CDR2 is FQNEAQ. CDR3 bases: TGTGCCAGCAGCTTATCCCGGGTTAAAAAGGTGAACACTGAAGCTTTCTTT. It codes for CASSLSRVKKVNTEAFF.